This T cell receptor (beta chain) is drawn from a study of neurological immune-mediated disorders. TCRdb ran MiXCR on the 5' RACE reads and lists one entry per CDR3 protein. The sample yields tens of thousands of distinct CDR3 sequences, around 3.9% seen once. Many counts were recorded for this clonotype. The TCR sequence derives from a young man with multiple sclerosis. The sample comprised PBMCs.

CDR3 nucleotide sequence: TGTGCCAGCAGCGGAGAGGGCGGGTTAGAGCAGTACTTC. Amino acid sequence: CASSGEGGLEQYF. The chain carries TRBV9 and TRBJ2-7, with D possibly TRBD2 on 5 matching bases. Germline CDR1 SGDLS, CDR2 YYNGEE. V was clipped by 3 bases and J by 7 bases, with 14 bases between them. There are 13 residues in the CDR3.